This T cell receptor beta chain was sequenced for a study of T cell repertoires in cytomegalovirus infection. At the level of the study: TCR beta signatures that were public indicated CMV infection and matching HLA type.

This CDR3 region has 15 residues. Germline-derived CDR1 and CDR2 are ENHRY and SYGVKD. The ends were cut back, 2 bases at V and 6 bases at J, with 14 bases in the middle. This clonotype showed up just a few times. Its antigen is undetermined. Notes on the study in general: CMV-specific TCR beta clonotypes restricted by HLA-C were the ones dominating the ex vivo response. Of the TCR beta families, the public ones yielded a cumulative frequency that identified carriers of CMV plus the relevant HLA.

MiXCR, run by TCRdb on the reads, gives a single entry per CDR3 protein. The sample lists 250,000 to 300,000 distinct CDR3 sequences; 20% to 30% were seen once. This clonotype was sampled from a human donor in good health (CMV status not recorded). Some clones in this sample may be carry-over from other donors' samples. J is TRBJ1-5 and V is TRBV10-3; D remains unclear. The sequenced sample consisted of PBMCs. DNA for the CDR3: TGTGCCATCAGTGAGGGTGCGGGTTTTGGTCAGCCCCAGCATTTT. Encoded protein: CAISEGAGFGQPQHF.